This is a list of T cell receptor beta chains from one sample in a study of T cells after yellow fever vaccination. TCRdb used MiXCR to reprocess the 5' RACE reads, holding one entry per CDR3 protein. The table records around 310,000 distinct CDR3 sequences, 3.6% of them present only once. The sample was PBMCs, taken on the day of the yellow fever booster vaccination. The receptor source for this set is a man younger than 35 who received the YFV17D yellow fever vaccine. Each CDR3 is given with its conserved first and last residue. Fields, in order: D gene, J gene, clone size, V gene, CDR3 DNA, CDR3 protein. A D gene is named only where the DNA matches it firmly. The size entry is marked missing in some rows and otherwise reads once, few, many or a size class.

d_call: TRBD1; j_call: TRBJ2-1; clone_size: -; v_call: TRBV7-7; cdr3_nt: TGTGCTAGCAGCGCCTGGACAGGGGATGAGCAGTTCTTC; cdr3_aa: CASSAWTGDEQFF
d_call: -; j_call: TRBJ1-1; clone_size: many; v_call: TRBV27; cdr3_nt: TGTGCCAGCAGTTTATGGGAGAACACTGAAGCTTTCTTT; cdr3_aa: CASSLWENTEAFF
d_call: -; j_call: TRBJ1-1; clone_size: many; v_call: TRBV6-5; cdr3_nt: TGTGCCAGCAGTTACTCCCAGGGGACTGAAGCTTTCTTT; cdr3_aa: CASSYSQGTEAFF
d_call: -; j_call: TRBJ2-5; clone_size: few; v_call: TRBV7-6; cdr3_nt: TGTGCCAGCAGGGGGGCGAGCCAGTACTTC; cdr3_aa: CASRGASQYF
d_call: -; j_call: TRBJ2-3; clone_size: many; v_call: TRBV12-3/TRBV12-4; cdr3_nt: TGTGCCAGTAGGGGGGATACGCAGTATTTT; cdr3_aa: CASRGDTQYF
d_call: TRBD2; j_call: TRBJ2-5; clone_size: -; v_call: TRBV6-6; cdr3_nt: TGTGCCAGCACCCCTGCCCCCCGACTAGCGGGGGGAGGGACCCAGTACTTC; cdr3_aa: CASTPAPRLAGGGTQYF
d_call: -; j_call: TRBJ2-1; clone_size: few; v_call: TRBV20-1; cdr3_nt: TGCAGTGCTAGCGCTTGGAGCTCCTACAATGAGCAGTTCTTC; cdr3_aa: CSASAWSSYNEQFF
d_call: -; j_call: TRBJ2-3; clone_size: few; v_call: TRBV20-1; cdr3_nt: TGCAGTGCTAGAGACCGCCCGACACGCACAGATACGCAGTATTTT; cdr3_aa: CSARDRPTRTDTQYF
d_call: -; j_call: TRBJ2-3; clone_size: few; v_call: TRBV10-3; cdr3_nt: TGTGCCATCAGTGAGAATCCGCAGTCGCACACAGATACGCAGTATTTT; cdr3_aa: CAISENPQSHTDTQYF
d_call: TRBD1; j_call: TRBJ1-6; clone_size: few; v_call: TRBV3-1; cdr3_nt: TGTGCCAGCAGCCAAGTAAGAGGGACAGCAAATTCACCCCTCCACTTT; cdr3_aa: CASSQVRGTANSPLHF
d_call: TRBD1; j_call: TRBJ2-6; clone_size: -; v_call: TRBV15; cdr3_nt: TGTGCCACCCGGGACAGGGTCGTCTCTGGGGCCAACGTCCTGACTTTC; cdr3_aa: CATRDRVVSGANVLTF
d_call: -; j_call: TRBJ1-4; clone_size: many; v_call: TRBV11-2; cdr3_nt: TGTGCCAGCAGCTTCGGGAGGGGAGAAAAACTGTTTTTT; cdr3_aa: CASSFGRGEKLFF
d_call: -; j_call: TRBJ1-1; clone_size: -; v_call: TRBV21-1; cdr3_nt: TGTGCCAGCAGCATAAGACAGTTACTGAACACTGAAGCTTTCTTT; cdr3_aa: CASSIRQLLNTEAFF
d_call: -; j_call: TRBJ2-2; clone_size: -; v_call: TRBV4-1; cdr3_nt: TGCGCCAGCAGCCCCCGACTGAGCACCGGGGAGCTGTTTTTT; cdr3_aa: CASSPRLSTGELFF
d_call: -; j_call: TRBJ2-3; clone_size: few; v_call: TRBV30; cdr3_nt: TGTGCCTGGAGTATAGGACTACCAGATACGCAGTATTTT; cdr3_aa: CAWSIGLPDTQYF
d_call: TRBD1; j_call: TRBJ2-2; clone_size: many; v_call: TRBV5-1; cdr3_nt: TGCGCCAGCAGCTCGGGACAGGGGGCCGGGGAGCTGTTTTTT; cdr3_aa: CASSSGQGAGELFF
d_call: TRBD2; j_call: TRBJ2-3; clone_size: many; v_call: TRBV2; cdr3_nt: TGTGCCAGCAGTGGTGAAAGGACTAGCGGGGATCTAGATACGCAGTATTTT; cdr3_aa: CASSGERTSGDLDTQYF
d_call: -; j_call: TRBJ2-7; clone_size: -; v_call: TRBV4-2; cdr3_nt: TGTGCCAGCAGCCAACCGGGGGCAGGGCCCCACGAGCAGTACTTC; cdr3_aa: CASSQPGAGPHEQYF
d_call: -; j_call: TRBJ2-5; clone_size: few; v_call: TRBV7-8; cdr3_nt: TGTGCCAGCAGCCCCCGGACAGTGCTCGGGGAGACCCAGTACTTC; cdr3_aa: CASSPRTVLGETQYF
d_call: -; j_call: TRBJ1-6; clone_size: many; v_call: TRBV7-9; cdr3_nt: TGTGCCAGCAGCGTGGGCAGGGATAATTCACCCCTCCACTTT; cdr3_aa: CASSVGRDNSPLHF
d_call: -; j_call: TRBJ1-2; clone_size: few; v_call: TRBV29-1; cdr3_nt: TGCAGCGTTCGGACAGAAAACTATGGCTACACCTTC; cdr3_aa: CSVRTENYGYTF
d_call: TRBD1; j_call: TRBJ2-2; clone_size: many; v_call: TRBV6-4; cdr3_nt: TGTGCCAGCAGCGAAACCCCCGGACAGGGATCCGGGGAGCTGTTTTTT; cdr3_aa: CASSETPGQGSGELFF
d_call: -; j_call: TRBJ2-6; clone_size: few; v_call: TRBV5-1; cdr3_nt: TGCGCCAGCAGCGGGCCCGAGGGGCATCTGGGGGCCAACGTCCTGACTTTC; cdr3_aa: CASSGPEGHLGANVLTF
d_call: -; j_call: TRBJ1-4; clone_size: -; v_call: TRBV10-1; cdr3_nt: TGCGCCAGCAGTGAGTCGAGAAAACGTAATGAAAAACTGTTTTTT; cdr3_aa: CASSESRKRNEKLFF
d_call: TRBD1; j_call: TRBJ1-4; clone_size: few; v_call: TRBV5-1; cdr3_nt: TGCGCCAGCAGCTTGGGCCAGGGGGAAGGGAAACTGTTTTTT; cdr3_aa: CASSLGQGEGKLFF
d_call: TRBD2; j_call: TRBJ2-3; clone_size: few; v_call: TRBV5-1; cdr3_nt: TGCGCCAGCAGCCCGTTACTAGCGGGGGGCCCCGTCCTATACACAGATACGCAGTATTTT; cdr3_aa: CASSPLLAGGPVLYTDTQYF
d_call: TRBD2; j_call: TRBJ2-1; clone_size: few; v_call: TRBV6-6; cdr3_nt: TGTGCCAGCAGTTCCCCCGGGACTAGCGGGGGGAATGAGCAGTTCTTC; cdr3_aa: CASSSPGTSGGNEQFF
d_call: -; j_call: TRBJ2-1; clone_size: many; v_call: TRBV5-5; cdr3_nt: TGTGCCAGCAGCTTGGGGGGCCGTTCCTACAATGAGCAGTTCTTC; cdr3_aa: CASSLGGRSYNEQFF
d_call: TRBD1; j_call: TRBJ2-1; clone_size: -; v_call: TRBV4-1; cdr3_nt: TGCGCCAGCAGCCCCATGACAGGGGCCTCCTACAATGAGCAGTTCTTC; cdr3_aa: CASSPMTGASYNEQFF
d_call: -; j_call: TRBJ1-1; clone_size: few; v_call: TRBV6-6; cdr3_nt: TGTGCCAGCAGTCCCCCAATGAACACTGAAGCTTTCTTT; cdr3_aa: CASSPPMNTEAFF
d_call: TRBD1; j_call: TRBJ1-2; clone_size: many; v_call: TRBV24-1; cdr3_nt: TGTGCCACCAGTGATGGATCGACAGGGCGGTACGGCTACACCTTC; cdr3_aa: CATSDGSTGRYGYTF
d_call: TRBD1; j_call: TRBJ2-5; clone_size: many; v_call: TRBV5-1; cdr3_nt: TGCGCCAGCAGCCGTGCTGGGACAGGGGGAGGAGAGACCCAGTACTTC; cdr3_aa: CASSRAGTGGGETQYF
d_call: -; j_call: TRBJ2-7; clone_size: few; v_call: TRBV27; cdr3_nt: TGTGCCAGCGGGGTCGGAGCCTACGAGCAGTACTTC; cdr3_aa: CASGVGAYEQYF
d_call: -; j_call: TRBJ1-6; clone_size: many; v_call: TRBV12-3/TRBV12-4; cdr3_nt: TGTGCCAGCAGTCGGTCGCCGGACAGTAAGGAAGACTCACCCCTCCACTTT; cdr3_aa: CASSRSPDSKEDSPLHF
d_call: TRBD1; j_call: TRBJ2-5; clone_size: -; v_call: TRBV9; cdr3_nt: TGTGCCAGCAGCGTAGAAGGGGGCCGGGAGACCCAGTACTTC; cdr3_aa: CASSVEGGRETQYF
d_call: TRBD1; j_call: TRBJ1-2; clone_size: many; v_call: TRBV20-1; cdr3_nt: TGCAGTGCCTCTCCACAGGGGATTAACTATGGCTACACCTTC; cdr3_aa: CSASPQGINYGYTF
d_call: TRBD1; j_call: TRBJ1-6; clone_size: many; v_call: TRBV20-1; cdr3_nt: TGCAGTGCTTGGGACAGGGGGGACAATTCACCCCTCCACTTT; cdr3_aa: CSAWDRGDNSPLHF
d_call: -; j_call: TRBJ1-4; clone_size: few; v_call: TRBV7-2; cdr3_nt: TGTGCCAGCAGCTTAGCGAGTACAACTAATGAAAAACTGTTTTTT; cdr3_aa: CASSLASTTNEKLFF
d_call: -; j_call: TRBJ2-5; clone_size: -; v_call: TRBV4-3; cdr3_nt: TGCGCCAGCAGCCAAGATTGGGGTATTCAAGAGACCCAGTACTTC; cdr3_aa: CASSQDWGIQETQYF
d_call: -; j_call: TRBJ2-1; clone_size: many; v_call: TRBV5-1; cdr3_nt: TGCGCCAGCAGCTCCGTGGGGGGCCGCAATGAGCAGTTCTTC; cdr3_aa: CASSSVGGRNEQFF
d_call: TRBD1; j_call: TRBJ2-3; clone_size: few; v_call: TRBV9; cdr3_nt: TGTGCCAGCAGCGTAGAGGGACAGCGCACAGATACGCAGTATTTT; cdr3_aa: CASSVEGQRTDTQYF
d_call: -; j_call: TRBJ2-2; clone_size: few; v_call: TRBV20-1; cdr3_nt: TGCAGTGCCTCCCGTGAGGGGTGGACCGGGGAGCTGTTTTTT; cdr3_aa: CSASREGWTGELFF
d_call: TRBD1; j_call: TRBJ2-3; clone_size: -; v_call: TRBV5-6; cdr3_nt: TGTGCCAGCAGCTTGCTGGGAAACAGGGGTGGCACAGATACGCAGTATTTT; cdr3_aa: CASSLLGNRGGTDTQYF
d_call: TRBD1; j_call: TRBJ2-7; clone_size: few; v_call: TRBV12-3/TRBV12-4; cdr3_nt: TGTGCCAGCAGTTTCGGGGCAGGGGGCATCTACGAGCAGTACTTC; cdr3_aa: CASSFGAGGIYEQYF
d_call: TRBD2; j_call: TRBJ2-1; clone_size: -; v_call: TRBV9; cdr3_nt: TGTGCCAGCAGCGGACCTAGCGGCGGCGATGAGCAGTTCTTC; cdr3_aa: CASSGPSGGDEQFF
d_call: -; j_call: TRBJ2-2; clone_size: many; v_call: TRBV2; cdr3_nt: TGTGCCAGCAGTGAACAGGGCCAGGGGTCCGGGGAGCTGTTTTTT; cdr3_aa: CASSEQGQGSGELFF
d_call: -; j_call: TRBJ2-5; clone_size: many; v_call: TRBV29-1; cdr3_nt: TGCAGCGTTGAGATCGCGGGCAGCCACGAAGAGACCCAGTACTTC; cdr3_aa: CSVEIAGSHEETQYF
d_call: TRBD2; j_call: TRBJ2-3; clone_size: -; v_call: TRBV20-1; cdr3_nt: TGCAGTGTGAACCCCCGGGGGGCAGATACGCAGTATTTT; cdr3_aa: CSVNPRGADTQYF
d_call: TRBD2; j_call: TRBJ2-1; clone_size: few; v_call: TRBV7-2; cdr3_nt: TGTGCCAGCAGCTTAGGTCCGACTAGCCAGTTCTTC; cdr3_aa: CASSLGPTSQFF